Listed below are T cell receptor beta chains from one sample, sequenced in a study of blood T cell repertoires in COVID-19. Profiled with immunoSEQ multiplex PCR; TCRdb holds only in-frame clones, not every one. Among 85,000 to 130,000 clones listed, less than 90% were seen once. The sample taken for sequencing was peripheral blood. The receptors were sampled from a human donor in a cohort sampled during active COVID-19. CDR3s include the opening cysteine and the closing phenylalanine or tryptophan. Each record gives: D gene, clone size, V gene, J gene, CDR3 protein, CDR3 DNA. The D gene is left open where the match is weak. Rows give clone size only sometimes, using once, few, many, or a class for an expanded clone.

>NA|once|TRBV12-3/TRBV12-4|TRBJ2-1
CASSFQGGGEQFF
TGTGCCAGCAGTTTTCAGGGTGGCGGTGAGCAGTTCTTC
>NA|NA|TRBV25-1|TRBJ1-2
CASSEVTVGGYTF
TGTGCCAGCAGTGAGGTTACAGTCGGAGGCTACACCTTC
>NA|few|TRBV5-4|TRBJ1-4
CASSLPGDGEKLFF
TGTGCCAGCAGCTTGCCGGGGGATGGCGAAAAACTGTTTTTT
>NA|NA|TRBV9|TRBJ1-6
CASSVGVTDNSPLHF
TGTGCCAGCAGCGTAGGGGTGACAGATAATTCACCCCTCCACTTT
>TRBD2|once|TRBV6-5|TRBJ2-3
CASSSTGLAADTQYF
TGTGCCAGCAGTTCCACCGGACTAGCGGCAGATACGCAGTATTTT
>NA|once|TRBV4-2|TRBJ1-6
CASSQTRTHDVSPLHF
TGTGCCAGCAGCCAAACCCGGACACATGATGTTTCACCCCTCCACTTT
>TRBD2|NA|TRBV28|TRBJ2-1
CASGLAGLSSYNEQFF
TGTGCCAGCGGACTAGCGGGGCTCAGCTCCTACAATGAGCAGTTCTTC
>TRBD1|NA|TRBV19|TRBJ1-6
CASSVYRGNSPLHF
TGTGCCAGTAGTGTCTACAGGGGTAATTCACCCCTCCACTTT
>NA|NA|TRBV6-1|TRBJ1-5
CASSELGVSNQPQHF
TGTGCCAGCAGTGAACTCGGGGTGAGCAATCAGCCCCAGCATTTT
>TRBD1|NA|TRBV10-3|TRBJ2-7
CAINRSTGGAYEQYF
TGTGCCATCAATAGATCGACAGGGGGCGCCTACGAGCAGTACTTC
>TRBD1|few|TRBV5-1|TRBJ1-6
CASSPGQGMVGNSPLHF
TGCGCCAGCAGCCCGGGACAGGGGATGGTGGGTAATTCACCCCTCCACTTT
>NA|NA|TRBV7-2|TRBJ2-3
CASSLAGHATDTQYF
TGTGCCAGCAGCTTAGCGGGCCACGCCACAGATACGCAGTATTTT
>TRBD2|NA|TRBV6-5|TRBJ2-3
CASRASGGPPDTQYF
TGTGCCAGCAGGGCTAGCGGGGGGCCACCAGATACGCAGTATTTT
>TRBD2|NA|TRBV12-3/TRBV12-4|TRBJ2-5
CASRTSGQTQYF
TGTGCCAGCAGGACTAGCGGGCAGACCCAGTACTTC
>TRBD2|NA|TRBV10-3|TRBJ2-3
CAITGLAGERTDTQYF
TGTGCCATCACTGGACTAGCGGGGGAGCGCACAGATACGCAGTATTTT
>NA|NA|TRBV28|TRBJ2-7
CASSFFGNYLNYEQYF
TGTGCCAGCAGTTTTTTTGGCAACTACCTCAACTACGAGCAGTACTTC
>TRBD2|NA|TRBV18|TRBJ2-1
CASSPGLAADNEQFF
TGTGCCAGCTCACCCGGACTAGCGGCGGACAATGAGCAGTTCTTC
>TRBD2|NA|TRBV7-2|TRBJ2-1
CASSLSFGGNEQFF
TGTGCCAGCAGCTTAAGTTTCGGGGGGAATGAGCAGTTCTTC
>TRBD1|NA|TRBV11-3|TRBJ1-1
CASSFRDRGGEAFF
TGTGCCAGCAGTTTCCGGGACAGGGGGGGCGAGGCTTTCTTT
>NA|once|TRBV7-6|TRBJ2-5
CASAGSRSQETQYF
TGTGCCAGCGCCGGATCTCGGAGCCAAGAGACCCAGTACTTC
>NA|NA|TRBV18|TRBJ2-1
CASSPRVSGSWEQFF
TGTGCCAGCTCACCACGAGTCTCGGGTTCGTGGGAGCAGTTCTTC
>TRBD1|NA|TRBV7-9|TRBJ1-6
CASSVGDRYNSPLHF
TGTGCCAGCAGCGTAGGGGACAGGTACAATTCACCCCTCCACTTT
>NA|NA|TRBV4-1|TRBJ2-3
CASSLTAGAGTDTQYF
TGCGCCAGCAGCCTTACGGCAGGGGCCGGCACAGATACGCAGTATTTT
>TRBD1|NA|TRBV27|TRBJ2-7
CASSRDRAAYEQYF
TGTGCCAGCAGCAGGGACAGGGCCGCGTACGAGCAGTACTTC
>TRBD1|NA|TRBV28|TRBJ1-6
CASSTHYKQGARMSYNSPLHF
TGTGCCAGCAGCACCCACTACAAACAGGGGGCGCGAATGTCCTATAATTCACCCCTCCACTTT
>TRBD2|NA|TRBV9|TRBJ2-1
CASSDTSGNEQFF
TGTGCCAGCAGCGATACTAGCGGGAATGAGCAGTTCTTC
>NA|NA|TRBV6-6|TRBJ2-1
CATRGGIEQFF
TGTGCCACCAGGGGGGGGATTGAGCAGTTCTTC
>NA|NA|TRBV28|TRBJ1-2
CASLLGREIYGYTF
TGTGCCAGCCTCTTGGGACGGGAGATATATGGCTACACCTTC
>TRBD1|NA|TRBV7-2|TRBJ2-7
CASSPLGGPDYEQYF
TGTGCCAGCAGCCCCTTAGGGGGCCCTGACTACGAGCAGTACTTC
>NA|NA|TRBV27|TRBJ1-2
CASSLSGTTGGYTF
TGTGCCAGCAGTTTATCCGGGACTACCGGTGGCTACACCTTC
>NA|NA|TRBV28|TRBJ1-1
CASSYIRGYTEAFF
TGTGCCAGCAGTTACATCCGAGGGTACACTGAAGCTTTCTTT
>NA|NA|TRBV4-1|TRBJ2-7
CASSGNLDEQYF
TGCGCCAGCTCCGGTAACTTGGACGAGCAGTACTTC
>NA|NA|TRBV12-5|TRBJ2-6
CASGLVKGAGANVLTF
TGTGCTAGTGGTTTGGTAAAAGGGGCTGGGGCCAACGTCCTGACTTTC
>TRBD2|NA|TRBV7-9|TRBJ2-5
CASSLRLAPDF
TGTGCCAGCAGCCTACGACTAGCGCCCGACTTC
>TRBD2|NA|TRBV5-1|TRBJ2-7
CASSPGGSGYSYEQYF
TGCGCCAGCAGCCCGGGAGGTAGCGGCTACTCCTACGAGCAGTACTTC
>NA|NA|TRBV7-8|TRBJ1-3
CASSLFIQSSGNTIYF
TGTGCCAGCAGCCTTTTCATACAAAGCTCTGGAAACACCATATATTTT
>NA|NA|TRBV5-1|TRBJ1-1
CASSLETGFGFAFF
TGCGCCAGCAGCTTGGAAACAGGGTTCGGATTCGCTTTCTTT
>TRBD1|NA|TRBV5-1|TRBJ1-2
CASSLDRGRGDGYTF
TGCGCCAGCAGCTTGGATAGGGGGCGGGGGGATGGCTACACCTTC
>NA|NA|TRBV21-1|TRBJ1-1
CASSNWVRDRKPNTEAFF
TGTGCCAGCAGCAATTGGGTCCGGGACAGAAAACCGAACACTGAAGCTTTCTTT
>TRBD1|NA|TRBV27|TRBJ1-5
CASSLGTGAQPQHF
TGTGCCAGCAGTTTAGGGACAGGGGCTCAGCCCCAGCATTTT
>NA|once|TRBV19|TRBJ1-5
CASSRIRAGGNQPQHF
TGTGCCAGTAGTAGGATAAGGGCGGGTGGCAATCAGCCCCAGCATTTT
>NA|NA|TRBV6-6|TRBJ1-1
CASSPGQQGALKAFF
TGTGCCAGCAGCCCTGGACAGCAAGGGGCCCTCAAAGCTTTCTTT
>TRBD1|NA|TRBV19|TRBJ1-4
CASRISGTGGEKLFF
TGTGCCAGTAGGATATCCGGGACAGGCGGCGAAAAACTGTTTTTT
>NA|NA|TRBV15|TRBJ1-3
CATSRDPTAGNTIYF
TGTGCCACCAGCAGAGATCCGACAGCTGGAAACACCATATATTTT
>TRBD2|NA|TRBV5-3|TRBJ2-7
CARSSSGPTYEQYF
TGTGCCAGAAGCTCTAGCGGCCCAACCTACGAGCAGTACTTC
>TRBD1|NA|TRBV7-6|TRBJ1-3
CASSLGGDSSGNTIYF
TGTGCCAGCAGCTTAGGGGGGGACAGCTCTGGAAACACCATATATTTT
>TRBD1|few|TRBV9|TRBJ1-6
CASSVGTGHSPLHF
TGTGCCAGCAGCGTAGGGACAGGGCATTCGCCCCTCCACTTT
>NA|NA|TRBV7-2|TRBJ1-2
CASSLGHYGYTF
TGTGCCAGCAGCTTAGGGCACTATGGCTACACCTTC
>TRBD1|NA|TRBV6-5|TRBJ1-4
CASRTGHSGNEKLFF
TGTGCCAGCAGGACAGGGCACTCGGGAAATGAAAAACTGTTTTTT
>NA|NA|TRBV30|TRBJ2-3
CAWTRGGTDTQYF
TGTGCCTGGACGCGGGGCGGCACAGATACGCAGTATTTT
>TRBD1|NA|TRBV28|TRBJ2-7
CASSLLGTEAYEQYF
TGTGCCAGCAGCCTACTCGGGACAGAAGCCTACGAGCAGTACTTC
>TRBD1|NA|TRBV7-2|TRBJ2-5
CASSLGDRRWETQYF
TGTGCCAGCAGCTTAGGGGACAGGCGGTGGGAGACCCAGTACTTC
>TRBD2|NA|TRBV4-3|TRBJ2-2
CASSQDTSGGGTGELFF
TGCGCCAGCAGCCAAGATACTAGCGGGGGAGGCACCGGGGAGCTGTTTTTT
>NA|NA|TRBV29-1|TRBJ2-3
CSVNQESDTQYF
TGCAGCGTTAACCAGGAATCAGATACGCAGTATTTT
>TRBD1|NA|TRBV5-1|TRBJ2-2
CASSTRQGNTGELFF
TGCGCCAGCAGCACCCGACAGGGGAACACCGGGGAGCTGTTTTTT
>NA|NA|TRBV19|TRBJ2-7
CASSRRGGYEQYF
TGTGCCAGTAGCCGACGAGGTGGGTACGAGCAGTACTTC
>TRBD1|NA|TRBV6-4|TRBJ2-3
CASGTGHTDTQYF
TGTGCCAGTGGGACAGGGCACACAGATACGCAGTATTTT